This TCR beta chain was identified in a study of blood T cell repertoires in COVID-19. Study-wide context: Some COVID-19 samples were acute and others convalescent; all came from the United States, Italy and Spain.

Sequencing used immunoSEQ multiplex PCR; TCRdb keeps in-frame clones, though not all of them. The sample holds about 110,000 clones, 70% to 90% seen once. Germline values: CDR1 MNHEY, CDR2 SVGEGT. The CDR3 extends over 16 amino acids. The ends were cut back, 6 bases at V and 6 bases at J, with 24 bases in the middle. The chain recombines TRBV6-2 or TRBV6-3 with TRBJ2-7; D might be TRBD1 (6 bases). The sample taken for sequencing was peripheral blood. The receptor's source is a woman in her 70s who had recovered from COVID-19. In DNA form, the CDR3 reads TGTGCCAGCAGCCTTCCAGGGGATTGGGTTTTGGGCGAGCAGTACTTC. It codes for CASSLPGDWVLGEQYF.